The 15 T cell receptor beta chains reported below all come from one sample, sequenced in a study of CD8+CD57+ T cells in acquired aplastic anemia. TCR beta VDJ and CDR3 profiling used genomic DNA as template. TCRdb processed the reads anew with MiXCR; each CDR3 protein has one entry. The sample shows under 500,000 distinct CDR3 sequences, 25% to 40% of them seen only once. CD8+CD57+ cell expansion, shown by flow cytometry, had occurred in the patients selected for sequencing. Sequencing used sorted CD4+, CD8+, or CD8+CD57+ T cells (not recorded which) from PBMCs. All receptors come from a human donor with aplastic anemia.

This clonotype showed up just a few times. V is TRBV9 and J is TRBJ2-2, with unresolved D. The CDR3 runs to 15 residues. Trimming left V 4 bases short and J 0 bases short, with 10 bases between. Germline assignment: CDR1 SGDLS and CDR2 YYNGEE. CDR3 nucleotides: TGTGCCAGCAGCCCCCGGGCCTCGAACACCGGGGAGCTGTTTTTT. This gives the protein CASSPRASNTGELFF.

This clonotype appeared a few times. J is TRBJ1-2 and V is TRBV7-2; TRBD1 matches 7 bases. J lost 2 bases, V lost 1 base, and 4 bases had no gene match. From germline, CDR1 is SGHTA and CDR2 FQGNSA. The CDR3 consists of 15 residues. Here the CDR3 reads CASSLVGGENYGYTF. CDR3 bases: TGTGCCAGCAGCTTAGTAGGGGGCGAAAACTATGGCTACACCTTC.

This clonotype was observed many times. The rearrangement joins TRBV5-8 to TRBJ1-1; possibly TRBD1 for D (6 bases). The CDR3 contains 14 residues. Germline values: CDR1 SGHTS, CDR2 YDEGEE. V shed 2 bases and J shed 4 bases, with 12 bases lying between them. The CDR3 region is CASSFGGRGTEAFF. The DNA for the CDR3 is TGTGCCAGCAGCTTCGGGGGGCGAGGCACTGAAGCTTTCTTT.

This clonotype was counted at least ten times. J is TRBJ1-2 and V is TRBV2; D remains unclear. Germline-derived CDR1 and CDR2 are SNHLY and FYNNEI. The length of the CDR3 is 14 residues. V dropped 3 bases and J dropped 1 base, with 9 bases sitting between them. CDR3 nucleotide sequence: TGTGCCAGCAGTGATGGCAGCTATAACTATGGCTACACCTTC. The encoded protein is CASSDGSYNYGYTF.

This clonotype appeared once. V is TRBV29-1 and J is TRBJ1-3; 7 bases agree with TRBD1. The CDR3 extends over 15 amino acids. The junction had 9 bases not matched to a gene; V was cut back by 7 bases and J by 0 bases. CDR1 is SQVTM and CDR2 is ANQGSEA in the germline V gene. This chain's CDR3 is CSAKTGPHSGNTIYF. The DNA of the CDR3 is TGCAGCGCTAAGACAGGGCCCCACTCTGGAAACACCATATATTTT. Full variable domain (rest looked up from reference TRBV29-1 and TRBJ1-3): SAVISQKPSRDICQRGTSLTIQCQVDSQVTMMFWYRQQPGQSLTLIATANQGSEATYESGFVIDKFPISRPNLTFSTLTVSNMSPEDSSIYLCSAKTGPHSGNTIYFGEGSWLTVV.

Ten or more counts support this clonotype. CDR3 residues: CSVVKAGGPETQYF. In DNA form, the CDR3 reads TGCAGCGTTGTAAAAGCGGGGGGGCCTGAGACCCAGTACTTC. This chain joins TRBV29-1 and TRBJ2-5; 10 bases are a match to TRBD2. The CDR3 has 14 amino acids. After removal of 4 bases from V and 5 bases from J, the junction contained 7 bases not matched to a gene. Per the germline V gene, CDR1 is SQVTM and CDR2 is ANQGSEA.

Only one count was recorded for this clonotype. The chain couples TRBV19 to TRBJ1-2; D is unclear. The CDR3 runs 13 residues. The germline CDR1 and CDR2 sequences are LNHDA and SQIVND (reference sequence). V was trimmed by 2 bases and J by 4 bases, leaving 8 bases between them. The CDR3 protein is CASSIPAGYGYTF. The CDR3 bases are TGTGCCAGTAGTATACCGGCAGGCTATGGCTACACCTTC. Drawing the rest from reference TRBV19 and TRBJ1-2, the complete variable domain is DGGITQSPKYLFRKEGQNVTLSCEQNLNHDAMYWYRQDPGQGLRLIYYSQIVNDFQKGDIAEGYSVSREKKESFPLTVTSAQKNPTAFYLCASSIPAGYGYTFGSGTRLTVV.

The table lists this clonotype with a few counts. As DNA, the CDR3 is TGCAGTGCTAGAGATCTAGGAAATAGCGGGAGGTCAAGCACAGATACGCAGTATTTT. Translating gives CSARDLGNSGRSSTDTQYF. This chain uses TRBV20-1 with TRBJ2-3, with 10 bases aligning to TRBD2. CDR1 is DFQATT, CDR2 SNEGSKA, per germline (reference sequence). V trimming: 0 bases; J trimming: 0 bases; junction bases outside the gene matches: 12. The CDR3 spans 19 residues.

This clonotype was seen ten or more times. The J gene is TRBJ1-6, the V gene TRBV7-2, with a tentative D call TRBD1 (6 bases). Germline-derived CDR1 and CDR2 are SGHTA and FQGNSA. The CDR3 runs 11 residues. The V end lost 5 bases, the J end lost 10 bases, and 6 bases lay between the germline ends. In DNA, the CDR3 is TGTGCCAGCAGCAGGGGGTCACCCCTCCACTTT. Protein product: CASSRGSPLHF.

This clonotype was recorded a few times. The rearrangement uses TRBV2 and TRBJ1-1, with 7 bases aligning to TRBD1. The CDR3 totals 13 residues. The ends lost 8 bases at V and 4 bases at J; junction bases unmatched: 7. Per the germline V gene, CDR1 is SNHLY and CDR2 is FYNNEI. CDR3 protein: CASGHRGVTEAFF. CDR3 DNA: TGTGCCAGCGGACACAGGGGAGTCACTGAAGCTTTCTTT.

CDR3 DNA: TGCAGCGTTGAACTGGGGGCGAGTAGGATGAACACTGAAGCTTTCTTT. It encodes CSVELGASRMNTEAFF. J is TRBJ1-1 and V is TRBV29-1, with D perhaps matching TRBD1 (6 bases). Trimming left V 2 bases short and J 0 bases short, with 16 bases between. Germline V gives CDR1 SQVTM, CDR2 ANQGSEA. This CDR3 spans 16 amino acids.

The V gene is TRBV9, the J gene TRBJ2-3; 12 bases map to TRBD2. The ends lost 4 bases at V and 0 bases at J; junction bases unmatched: 6. The V gene's germline CDR1 is SGDLS and CDR2 YYNGEE. The CDR3 has 17 amino acids. DNA for the CDR3: TGTGCCAGCAGCCCTGGACTAGCGGGAACTAGCACAGATACGCAGTATTTT. It translates to CASSPGLAGTSTDTQYF.

CDR3 bases: TGCAGTGCTAGCGGCGGGAGTTTGGATGGTGAGCAGTTCTTC. Translated: CSASGGSLDGEQFF. V is TRBV20-1 and J is TRBJ2-1; 7 bases agree with TRBD2. CDR1 is DFQATT, CDR2 SNEGSKA, per germline (reference sequence). J was trimmed by 9 bases and V by 3 bases; bases with no gene match: 11. The CDR3 contains 14 residues.

The rearrangement uses TRBV15 and TRBJ1-5, with D possibly being TRBD2 (6 bases). The J call may be incorrect, as the DNA end agrees better with TRBJ2-5. Germline loops: CDR1 LNHNV, CDR2 YYDKDF (reference sequence). The CDR3 covers 17 residues. Here the CDR3 reads CATSRLLGRDSNQPQYF. DNA for the CDR3: TGTGCCACCAGCAGACTATTGGGGCGGGATAGCAATCAGCCCCAGTACTTC.

The V and J genes are TRBV29-1 and TRBJ2-7; 9 bases map to TRBD2. Germline CDR1 reads SQVTM; CDR2 reads ANQGSEA. This CDR3 is 11 amino acids long. V shed 8 bases and J 6 bases; nucleotides not matched to a gene: 5. The CDR3: CSRATSGEQYF. CDR3 coding DNA: TGCAGCCGCGCGACTAGCGGCGAGCAGTACTTC.